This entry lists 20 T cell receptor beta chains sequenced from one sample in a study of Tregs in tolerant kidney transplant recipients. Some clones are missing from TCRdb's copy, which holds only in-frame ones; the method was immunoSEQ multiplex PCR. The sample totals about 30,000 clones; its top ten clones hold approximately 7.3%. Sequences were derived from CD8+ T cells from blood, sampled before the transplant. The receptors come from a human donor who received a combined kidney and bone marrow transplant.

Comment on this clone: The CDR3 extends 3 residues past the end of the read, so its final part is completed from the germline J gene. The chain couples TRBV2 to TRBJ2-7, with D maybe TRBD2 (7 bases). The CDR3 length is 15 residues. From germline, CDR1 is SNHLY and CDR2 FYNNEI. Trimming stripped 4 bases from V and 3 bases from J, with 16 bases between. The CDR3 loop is CASSVGGVQLYEQYF. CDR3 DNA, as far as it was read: TGTGCCAGCAGTGTAGGGGGGGTTCAGCTCTACGAG.

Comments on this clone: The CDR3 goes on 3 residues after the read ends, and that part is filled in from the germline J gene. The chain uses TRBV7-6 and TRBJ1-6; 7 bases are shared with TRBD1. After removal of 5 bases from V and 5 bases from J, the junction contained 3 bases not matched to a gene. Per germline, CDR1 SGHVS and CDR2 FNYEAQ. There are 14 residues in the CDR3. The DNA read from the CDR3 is TGTGCCAGCAGCCGGGGACAGCATAATTCACCC. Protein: CASSRGQHNSP. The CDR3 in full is CASSRGQHNSPLHF.

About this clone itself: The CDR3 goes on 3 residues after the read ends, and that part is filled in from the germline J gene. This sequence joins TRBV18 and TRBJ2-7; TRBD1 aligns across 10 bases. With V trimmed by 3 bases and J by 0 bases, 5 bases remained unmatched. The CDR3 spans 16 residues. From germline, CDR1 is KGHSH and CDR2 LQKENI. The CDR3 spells CASSPPGQGVSYEQYF. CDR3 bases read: TGTGCCAGCTCACCTCCCGGACAGGGGGTCTCCTACGAG.

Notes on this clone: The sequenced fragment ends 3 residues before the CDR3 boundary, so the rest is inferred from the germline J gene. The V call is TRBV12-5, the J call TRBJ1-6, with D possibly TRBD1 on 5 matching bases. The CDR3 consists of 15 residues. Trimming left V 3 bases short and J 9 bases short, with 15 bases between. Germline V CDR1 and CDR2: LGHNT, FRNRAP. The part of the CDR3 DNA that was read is TGTGCTAGTGGTTTTTTCGGGGGTCCGGGTTCACCC. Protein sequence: CASGFFGGPGSP. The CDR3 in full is CASGFFGGPGSPLHF.

The sequenced CDR3 bases are TGTGCCAGTAGTACTTGGGACAGACCTAACAATGAG. Amino acids: CASSTWDRPNNE. The whole CDR3 sequence is CASSTWDRPNNEQFF. The V and J genes are TRBV19 and TRBJ2-1; 7 bases fit TRBD1. The read terminates 3 residues ahead of where the CDR3 ends, so the germline J gene completes it. The CDR3 is made up of 15 amino acids. Germline loops: CDR1 LNHDA, CDR2 SQIVND (reference sequence). J lost 5 bases, V lost 4 bases, and 8 bases had no gene match.

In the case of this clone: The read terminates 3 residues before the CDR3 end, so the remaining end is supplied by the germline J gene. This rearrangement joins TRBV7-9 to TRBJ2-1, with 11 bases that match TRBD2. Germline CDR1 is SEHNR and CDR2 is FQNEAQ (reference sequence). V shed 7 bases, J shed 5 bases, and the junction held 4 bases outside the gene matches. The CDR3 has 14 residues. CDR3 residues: CASKSGLADNEQFF. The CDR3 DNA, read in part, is TGTGCCAGCAAGTCGGGACTAGCGGACAATGAG.

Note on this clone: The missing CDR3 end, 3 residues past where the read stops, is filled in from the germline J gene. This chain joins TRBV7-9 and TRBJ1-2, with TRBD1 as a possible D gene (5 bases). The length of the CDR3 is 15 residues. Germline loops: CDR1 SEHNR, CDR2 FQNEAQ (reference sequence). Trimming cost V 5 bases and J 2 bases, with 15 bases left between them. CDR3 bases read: TGTGCCAGCAGCACTTCGACAGAAAGCAACTATGGC. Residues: CASSTSTESNYG. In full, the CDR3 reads CASSTSTESNYGYTF.

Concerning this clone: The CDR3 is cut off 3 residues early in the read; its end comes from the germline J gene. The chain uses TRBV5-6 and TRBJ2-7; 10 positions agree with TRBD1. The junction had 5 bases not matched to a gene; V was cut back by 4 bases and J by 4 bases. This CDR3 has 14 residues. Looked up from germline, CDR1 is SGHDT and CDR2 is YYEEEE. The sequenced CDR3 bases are TGTGCCAGCAGCCCCGGGACAGGGGTTTACGAG. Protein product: CASSPGTGVYE. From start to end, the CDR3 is CASSPGTGVYEQYF.

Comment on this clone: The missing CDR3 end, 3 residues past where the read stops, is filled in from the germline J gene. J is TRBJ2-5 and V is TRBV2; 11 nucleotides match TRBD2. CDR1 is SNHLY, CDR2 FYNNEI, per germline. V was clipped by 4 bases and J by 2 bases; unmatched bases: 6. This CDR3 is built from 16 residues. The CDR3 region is CASSGASGGLQETQYF. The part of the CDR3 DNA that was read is TGTGCCAGCAGTGGGGCTAGCGGGGGGCTTCAAGAGACC.

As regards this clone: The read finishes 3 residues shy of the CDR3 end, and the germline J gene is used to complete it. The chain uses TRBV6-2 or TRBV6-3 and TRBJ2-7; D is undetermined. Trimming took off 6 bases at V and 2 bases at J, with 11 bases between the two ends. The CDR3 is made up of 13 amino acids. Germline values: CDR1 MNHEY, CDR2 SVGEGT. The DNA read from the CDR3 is TGTGCCAGCAGCAACCCAAGCCCCTACGAG. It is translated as CASSNPSPYE. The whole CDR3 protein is CASSNPSPYEQYF.

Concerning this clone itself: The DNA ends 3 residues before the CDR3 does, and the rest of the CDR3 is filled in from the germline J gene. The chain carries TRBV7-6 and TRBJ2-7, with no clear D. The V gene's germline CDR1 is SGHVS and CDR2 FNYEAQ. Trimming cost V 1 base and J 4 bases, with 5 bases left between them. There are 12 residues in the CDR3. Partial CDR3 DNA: TGTGCCAGCAGCTTAGAACATTACGAG. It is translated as CASSLEHYE. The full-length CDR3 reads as CASSLEHYEQYF. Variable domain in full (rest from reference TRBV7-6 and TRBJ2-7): GAGVSQSPRYKVTKRGQDVALRCDPISGHVSLYWYRQALGQGPEFLTYFNYEAQQDKSGLPNDRFSAERPEGSISTLTIQRTEQRDSAMYRCASSLEHYEQYFGPGTRLTVT.

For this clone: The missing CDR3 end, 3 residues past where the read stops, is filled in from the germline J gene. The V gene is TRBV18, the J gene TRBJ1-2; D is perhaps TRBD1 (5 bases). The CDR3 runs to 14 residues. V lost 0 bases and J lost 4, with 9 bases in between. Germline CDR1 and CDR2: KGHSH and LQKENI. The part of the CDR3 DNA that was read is TGTGCCAGCTCACCACCGACAGACCTCTATGGC. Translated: CASSPPTDLYG. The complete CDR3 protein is CASSPPTDLYGYTF.

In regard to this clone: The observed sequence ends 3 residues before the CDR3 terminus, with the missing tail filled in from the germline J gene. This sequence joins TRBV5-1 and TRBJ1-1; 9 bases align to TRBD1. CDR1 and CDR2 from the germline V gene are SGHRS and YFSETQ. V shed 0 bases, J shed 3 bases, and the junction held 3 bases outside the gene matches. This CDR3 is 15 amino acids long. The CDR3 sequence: CASSLGQGGDTEAFF. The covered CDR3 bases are TGCGCCAGCAGCTTGGGACAGGGGGGTGACACTGAA.

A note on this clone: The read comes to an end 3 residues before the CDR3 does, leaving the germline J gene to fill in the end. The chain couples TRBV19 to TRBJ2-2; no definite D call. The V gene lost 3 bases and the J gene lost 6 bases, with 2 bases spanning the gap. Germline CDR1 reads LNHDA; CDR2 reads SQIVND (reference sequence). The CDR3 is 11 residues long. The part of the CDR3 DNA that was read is TGTGCCAGTAGTATCTCCGGGGAG. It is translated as CASSISGE. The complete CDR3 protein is CASSISGELFF.

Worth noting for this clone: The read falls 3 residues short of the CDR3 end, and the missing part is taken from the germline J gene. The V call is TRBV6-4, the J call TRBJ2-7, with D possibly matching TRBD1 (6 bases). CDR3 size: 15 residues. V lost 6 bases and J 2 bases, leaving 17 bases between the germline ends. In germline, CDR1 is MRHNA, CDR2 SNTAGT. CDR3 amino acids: CASSPKVGGTYEQYF. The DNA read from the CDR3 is TGTGCCAGCAGCCCGAAAGTAGGGGGTACCTACGAG.

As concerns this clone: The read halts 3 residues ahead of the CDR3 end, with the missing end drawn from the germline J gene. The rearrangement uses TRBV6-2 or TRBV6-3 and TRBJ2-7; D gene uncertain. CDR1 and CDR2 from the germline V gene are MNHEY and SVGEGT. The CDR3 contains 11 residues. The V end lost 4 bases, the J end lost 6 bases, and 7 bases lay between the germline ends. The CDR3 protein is CASSSPGEQYF. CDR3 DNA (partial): TGTGCCAGCAGTTCTCCCGGCGAG.

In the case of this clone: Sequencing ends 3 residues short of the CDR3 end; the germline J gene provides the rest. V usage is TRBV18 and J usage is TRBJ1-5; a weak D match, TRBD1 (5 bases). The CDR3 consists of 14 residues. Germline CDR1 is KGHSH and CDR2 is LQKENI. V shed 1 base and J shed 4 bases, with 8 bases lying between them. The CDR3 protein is CASSPRGENQPQHF. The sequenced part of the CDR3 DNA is TGTGCCAGCTCACCACGAGGGGAGAATCAGCCC.

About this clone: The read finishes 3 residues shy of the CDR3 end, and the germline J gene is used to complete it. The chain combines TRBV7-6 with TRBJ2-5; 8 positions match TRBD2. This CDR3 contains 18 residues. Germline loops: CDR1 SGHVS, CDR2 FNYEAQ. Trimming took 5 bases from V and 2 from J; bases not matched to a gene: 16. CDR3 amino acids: CASSPEPGGPGAQETQYF. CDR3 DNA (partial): TGTGCCAGCAGCCCCGAGCCGGGAGGGCCTGGGGCACAAGAGACC.

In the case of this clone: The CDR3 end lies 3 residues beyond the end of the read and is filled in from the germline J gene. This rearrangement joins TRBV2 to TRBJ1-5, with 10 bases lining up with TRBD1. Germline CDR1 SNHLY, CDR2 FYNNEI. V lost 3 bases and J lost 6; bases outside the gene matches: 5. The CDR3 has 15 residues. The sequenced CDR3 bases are TGTGCCAGCAGTGAGGACAGGGGGATCACTCAGCCC. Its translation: CASSEDRGITQP. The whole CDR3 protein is CASSEDRGITQPQHF.

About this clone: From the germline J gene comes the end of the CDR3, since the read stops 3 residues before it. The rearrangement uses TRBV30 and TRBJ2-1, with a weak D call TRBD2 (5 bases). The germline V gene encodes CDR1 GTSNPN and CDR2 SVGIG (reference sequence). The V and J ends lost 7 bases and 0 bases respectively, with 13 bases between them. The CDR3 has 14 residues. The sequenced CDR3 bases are TGTGCCTCCCCCAACGGGGACTCCTACAATGAG. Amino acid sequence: CASPNGDSYNE. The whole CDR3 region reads CASPNGDSYNEQFF.